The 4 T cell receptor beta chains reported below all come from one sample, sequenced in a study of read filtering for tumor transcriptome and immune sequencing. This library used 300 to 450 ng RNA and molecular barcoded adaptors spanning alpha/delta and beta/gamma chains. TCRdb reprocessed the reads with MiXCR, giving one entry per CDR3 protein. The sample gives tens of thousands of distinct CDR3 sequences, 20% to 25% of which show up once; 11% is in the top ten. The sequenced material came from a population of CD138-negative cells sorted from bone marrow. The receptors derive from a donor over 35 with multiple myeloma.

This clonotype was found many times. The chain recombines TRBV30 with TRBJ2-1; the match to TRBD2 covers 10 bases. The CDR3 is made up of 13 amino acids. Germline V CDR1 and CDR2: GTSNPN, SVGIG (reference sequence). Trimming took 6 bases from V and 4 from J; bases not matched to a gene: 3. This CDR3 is CACSSGGYNEQFF. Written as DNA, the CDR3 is TGTGCCTGCTCTAGCGGGGGTTACAATGAGCAGTTCTTC.

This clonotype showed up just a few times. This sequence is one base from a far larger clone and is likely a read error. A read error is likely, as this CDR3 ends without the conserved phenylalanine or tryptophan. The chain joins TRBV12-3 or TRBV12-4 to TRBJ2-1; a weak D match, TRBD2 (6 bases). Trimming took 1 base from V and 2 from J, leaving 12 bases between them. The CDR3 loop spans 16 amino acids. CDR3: CASSLEPGLPYNEQFY. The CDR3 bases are TGTGCCAGCAGTTTAGAGCCGGGACTGCCCTACAATGAGCAGTTCTAC.

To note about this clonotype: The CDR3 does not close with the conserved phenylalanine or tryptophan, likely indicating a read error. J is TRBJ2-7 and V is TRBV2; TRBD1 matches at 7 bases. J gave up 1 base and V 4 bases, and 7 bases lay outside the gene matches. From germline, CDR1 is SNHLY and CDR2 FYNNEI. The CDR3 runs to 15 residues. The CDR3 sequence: CASSARGTVSYEQYL. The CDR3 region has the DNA TGTGCCAGCAGTGCCCGAGGGACAGTTTCCTACGAGCAGTACCTC.

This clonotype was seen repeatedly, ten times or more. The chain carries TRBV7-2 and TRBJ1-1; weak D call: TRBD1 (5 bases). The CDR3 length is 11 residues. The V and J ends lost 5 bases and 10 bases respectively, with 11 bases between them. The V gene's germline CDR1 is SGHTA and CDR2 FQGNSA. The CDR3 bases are TGTGCCAGCAGCCCAAACGGGGGAGCTTTCTTT. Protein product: CASSPNGGAFF.